This TCR beta chain is drawn from a study of T cell responses to AZD1222 COVID-19 vaccine. The germline gives CDR1 LNHDA, CDR2 SQIVND (reference sequence). This CDR3 comprises 14 residues. V was shortened by 4 bases and J by 7 bases, with 11 bases between the two germline ends. The data were produced by immunoSEQ multiplex PCR, yet TCRdb's version contains in-frame clones alone and is incomplete. Of roughly 130,000 clones in the sample, 88% were seen once. Sequenced material: peripheral blood, taken on day 0 of AZD1222 vaccination. The chain uses TRBV19 and TRBJ1-6; no definite D call. This TCR derives from an adult in good health. CDR3 amino acids: CASSRQLSNSPLHF. The CDR3 region has the DNA TGTGCCAGTAGTAGGCAACTATCAAATTCACCCCTCCACTTT.